A selection of T cell receptor beta chains follows, all from one sample in a study of shared clonotypes between healthy human individuals. Clones were read by immunoSEQ multiplex PCR, and TCRdb kept only the in-frame ones, dropping some. Found here are about 2.3 million clones, about 90% of them singletons; the top ten hold 0.37%. Sequencing used naive CD4+ T cells from PBMCs. These receptors all stem from a man younger than 35 in good health. Some clones in this sample may be carry-over from other donors' samples. CDR3s leave out the opening cysteine and the closing phenylalanine or tryptophan.

>TRBJ2-5|TRBV28|14
ASSPGTVTRQETQY
>TRBJ2-2|TRBV7-3|13
ASSLRRSNTGELF
>TRBJ2-3|TRBV5-8|12
ASSLGQGADTQY
>TRBJ2-3|TRBV7-2|15
ASSPAWGSFGMDTQY
>TRBJ2-3|TRBV5-1|17
ASSSDPPGLAVLTDTQY
>TRBJ2-7|TRBV28|13
ASSLSEGGRVEQY
>TRBJ1-2|TRBV5-4|13
ASSLRGQGAGGYT
>TRBJ2-7|TRBV25-1|10
ATSRNLYEQY
>TRBJ1-2|TRBV29-1|10
SVETDRGGYT
>TRBJ1-3|TRBV5-4|13
ASSLFGESGNTIY
>TRBJ1-4|TRBV5-1|13
ASSLQGSTNEKLF
>TRBJ1-4|TRBV4-2|14
ASSLRTAITNEKLF
>TRBJ2-7|TRBV7-2|10
ASSFDRAEQY